A single sample is the source of the 6 T cell receptor beta chains below, sequenced in a study of molecular identifiers for immune sequencing clone quantification. TCRdb itself ran the PCR reads through MiXCR, one entry per CDR3 protein. The sample holds roughly 320,000 distinct CDR3 sequences, over 20% seen once. Specimen: naive CD8+ T cells from blood, with Jurkat cell RNA spiked in. As for subset: FACS-sorted CD8+CD4-CCR7+CD45RA+ naive T cells. The origin of the receptors is a human donor in good health. Some libraries in this study had Jurkat cell RNA spiked in.

The chain is built from TRBV21-1 and TRBJ1-5. TRBV21-1 is marked as a pseudogene. The CDR3 totals 12 residues. The CDR3: CASSKWDQPQHF. The CDR3 nucleotides are TGTGCCAGCAGCAAGTGGGATCAGCCCCAGCATTTT.

This clonotype was picked up many times. The V and J genes are TRBV29-1 and TRBJ2-2; possibly TRBD1 for D (5 bases). Germline V gene lookup returns CDR1 SQVTM and CDR2 ANQGSEA. V lost 7 bases, J lost 3 bases, and 21 bases lay in between. This CDR3 has 16 amino acids. The CDR3 region has the DNA TGCAGCGCCTACCTCCAGCTCGACAGTTACACCGGGGAGCTGTTTTTT. Encoded protein: CSAYLQLDSYTGELFF.

There are many counts of this clonotype. One end of the junction is discordant with germline, which a read error may explain. DNA for the CDR3: TGCGCCAGCAGCCAAGATCCCGGGGGAATGCATTTT. This sequence encodes CASSQDPGGMHF. The chain is built from TRBV4-1 and TRBJ2-3; a weak D match, TRBD2 (6 bases). The germline gives CDR1 MGHRA, CDR2 YSYEKL. This CDR3 region has 12 residues.

There are many counts of this clonotype. V and J are TRBV12-3 or TRBV12-4 and TRBJ1-1; a possible D gene is TRBD1 (5 bases). This CDR3 has 14 amino acids. With 4 bases removed from V and 0 bases from J, the gap between germline ends came to 9 bases. The CDR3 reads CASSWGVLNTEAFF. As DNA, the CDR3 is TGTGCCAGCAGTTGGGGGGTCCTGAACACTGAAGCTTTCTTT.

The chain is built from TRBV11-2 and TRBJ2-3; 7 positions match TRBD2. The CDR3 loop spans 13 amino acids. With V trimmed by 4 bases and J by 6 bases, 4 bases remained unmatched. From germline, CDR1 is SGHAT and CDR2 FQNNGV. The CDR3 DNA sequence: TGTGCCAGCAGCTCCCGACTAGCCGATACGCAGTATTTT. Amino acids: CASSSRLADTQYF.

This clonotype was seen ten or more times. CDR3 nucleotides: TGTGCCAGCAGGCGCAGTTCGAACACTGAAGCTTTCTTT. It specifies CASRRSSNTEAFF. The rearrangement uses TRBV7-9 and TRBJ1-1, with unresolved D. CDR3 length equals 13 residues. The germline V gene encodes CDR1 SEHNR and CDR2 FQNEAQ (reference sequence). V dropped 6 bases and J dropped 1 base, with 9 bases sitting between them.